This T cell receptor (beta chain) appears in the sequencing data of a study of cytomegalovirus exposure and HLA in healthy donors. Findings and limits, study-wide: Three of the chains that were CMV-associated were confirmed in vitro to be specific for CMV antigens.

Germline lookup yields CDR1 LNHDA and CDR2 SQIVND (reference sequence). The CDR3 is 17 amino acids. Trimming cost V 10 bases and J 1 base; bases outside gene matches: 16. As regards this clone: What it recognizes is unknown.

The protocol was immunoSEQ multiplex PCR, while the TCRdb copy is restricted to in-frame clones and leaves out a portion. The sample has some 230,000 clones, just over 90% seen once. The sequencing sample was made of PBMCs. The TCR was taken from a young woman in good health and CMV-seronegative. V gene TRBV19 combines with J gene TRBJ1-1; 9 nucleotides match TRBD1. CDR3 DNA: TGTGCCACCGGGGGCCCCATCGGACAGGGGCCGAACACTGAAGCTTTCTTT. Translating gives CATGGPIGQGPNTEAFF. The full variable domain, in which reference TRBV19 and TRBJ1-1 provide the parts outside the CDR3, is DGGITQSPKYLFRKEGQNVTLSCEQNLNHDAMYWYRQDPGQGLRLIYYSQIVNDFQKGDIAEGYSVSREKKESFPLTVTSAQKNPTAFYLCATGGPIGQGPNTEAFFGQGTRLTVV.